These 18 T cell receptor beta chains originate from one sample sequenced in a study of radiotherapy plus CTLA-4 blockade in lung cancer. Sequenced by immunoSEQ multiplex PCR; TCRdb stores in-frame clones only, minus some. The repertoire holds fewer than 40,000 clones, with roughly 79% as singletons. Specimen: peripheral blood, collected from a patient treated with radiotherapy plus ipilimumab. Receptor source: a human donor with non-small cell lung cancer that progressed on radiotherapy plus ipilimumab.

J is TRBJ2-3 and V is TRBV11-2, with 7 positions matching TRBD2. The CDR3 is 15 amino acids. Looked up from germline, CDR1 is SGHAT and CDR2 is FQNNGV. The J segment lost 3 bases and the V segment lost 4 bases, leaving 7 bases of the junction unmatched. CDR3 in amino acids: CASSWGGLKTDTQYF. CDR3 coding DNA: TGTGCCAGCAGCTGGGGGGGACTGAAAACAGATACGCAGTATTTT.

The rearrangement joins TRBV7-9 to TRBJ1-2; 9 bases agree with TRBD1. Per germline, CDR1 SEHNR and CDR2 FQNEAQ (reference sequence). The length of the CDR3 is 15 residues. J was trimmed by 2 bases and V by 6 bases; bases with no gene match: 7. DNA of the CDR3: TGTGCCAGCAGTCACGCCGGGACAGGGAACTATGGCTACACCTTC. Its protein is CASSHAGTGNYGYTF.

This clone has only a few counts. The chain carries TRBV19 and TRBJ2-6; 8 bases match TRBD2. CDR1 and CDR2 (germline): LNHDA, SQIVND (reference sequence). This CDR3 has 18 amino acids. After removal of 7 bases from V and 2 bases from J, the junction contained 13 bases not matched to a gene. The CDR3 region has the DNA TGTGCCAGTACCCCGGGAGGGGTCGGTCCAACTGGGGCCAACGTCCTGACTTTC. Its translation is CASTPGGVGPTGANVLTF.

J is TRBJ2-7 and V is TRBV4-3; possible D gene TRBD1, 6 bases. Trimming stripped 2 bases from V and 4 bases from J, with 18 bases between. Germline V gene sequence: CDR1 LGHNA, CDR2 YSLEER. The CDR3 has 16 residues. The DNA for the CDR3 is TGCGCCAGCAGCCAACGTGCTGGGGGCCTCCTTTACGAGCAGTACTTC. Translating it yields CASSQRAGGLLYEQYF.

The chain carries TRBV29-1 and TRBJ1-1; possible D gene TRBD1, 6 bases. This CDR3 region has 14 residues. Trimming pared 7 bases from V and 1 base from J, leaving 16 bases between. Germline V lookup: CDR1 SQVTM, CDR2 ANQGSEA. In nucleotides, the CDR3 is TGCAGCGCCCGAGCGGGGGCGGGGAACACTGAAGCTTTCTTT. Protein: CSARAGAGNTEAFF.

The DNA for the CDR3 is TGTGCCAGCAGTGATCGGAGGAATGAAAAACTGTTTTTT. The encoded protein is CASSDRRNEKLFF. J is TRBJ1-4 and V is TRBV6-1, with no clear D. The CDR3 runs to 13 residues. Trimming left V 3 bases short and J 5 bases short, with 7 bases between. Germline loops: CDR1 MNHNS, CDR2 SASEGT.

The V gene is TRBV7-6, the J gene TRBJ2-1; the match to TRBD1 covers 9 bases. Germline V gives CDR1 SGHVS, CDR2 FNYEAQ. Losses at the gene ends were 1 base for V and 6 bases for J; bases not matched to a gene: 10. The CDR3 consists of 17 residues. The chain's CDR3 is CASSLVDFGTGFNEQFF. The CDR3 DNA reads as TGTGCCAGCAGCTTAGTAGATTTCGGGACAGGGTTCAATGAGCAGTTCTTC.

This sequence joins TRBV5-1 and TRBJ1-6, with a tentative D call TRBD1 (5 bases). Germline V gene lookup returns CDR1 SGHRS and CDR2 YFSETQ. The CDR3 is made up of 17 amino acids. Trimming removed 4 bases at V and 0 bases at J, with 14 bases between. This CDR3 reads CASSPRTPGSYNSPLHF. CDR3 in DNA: TGCGCCAGCAGCCCCCGGACACCAGGCTCCTATAATTCACCCCTCCACTTT.

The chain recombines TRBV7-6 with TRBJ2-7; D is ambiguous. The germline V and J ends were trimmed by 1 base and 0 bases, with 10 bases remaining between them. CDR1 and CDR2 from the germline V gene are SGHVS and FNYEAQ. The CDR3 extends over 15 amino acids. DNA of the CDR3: TGTGCCAGCAGCTTAGGGCAGTCAAGCTCCTACGAGCAGTACTTC. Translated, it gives CASSLGQSSSYEQYF.

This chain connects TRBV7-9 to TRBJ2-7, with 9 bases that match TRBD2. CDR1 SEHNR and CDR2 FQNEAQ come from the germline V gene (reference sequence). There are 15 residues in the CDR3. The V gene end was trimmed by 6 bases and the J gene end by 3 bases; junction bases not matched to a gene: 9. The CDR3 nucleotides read TGTGCCAGCAGGTTTAGCGGGGGAGACCTCTACGAGCAGTACTTC. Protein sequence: CASRFSGGDLYEQYF.

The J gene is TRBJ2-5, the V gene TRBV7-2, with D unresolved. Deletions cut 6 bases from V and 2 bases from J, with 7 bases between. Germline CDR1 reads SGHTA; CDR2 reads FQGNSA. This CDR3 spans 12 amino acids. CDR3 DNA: TGTGCCAGCAGTCGTCGTCAAGAGACCCAGTACTTC. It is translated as CASSRRQETQYF.

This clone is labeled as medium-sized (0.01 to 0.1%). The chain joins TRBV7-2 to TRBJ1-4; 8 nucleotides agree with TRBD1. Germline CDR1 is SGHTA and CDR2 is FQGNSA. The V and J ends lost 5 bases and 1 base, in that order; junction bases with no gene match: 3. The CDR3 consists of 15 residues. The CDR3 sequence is CASSQGALTNEKLFF. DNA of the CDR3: TGTGCCAGCAGCCAGGGGGCACTAACTAATGAAAAACTGTTTTTT.

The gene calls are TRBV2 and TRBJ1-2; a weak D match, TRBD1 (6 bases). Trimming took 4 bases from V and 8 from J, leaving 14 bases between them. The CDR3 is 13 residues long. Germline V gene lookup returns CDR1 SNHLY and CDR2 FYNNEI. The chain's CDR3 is CASSGEGGFGYTF. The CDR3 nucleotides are TGTGCCAGCAGTGGGGAGGGGGGTTTCGGCTACACCTTC.

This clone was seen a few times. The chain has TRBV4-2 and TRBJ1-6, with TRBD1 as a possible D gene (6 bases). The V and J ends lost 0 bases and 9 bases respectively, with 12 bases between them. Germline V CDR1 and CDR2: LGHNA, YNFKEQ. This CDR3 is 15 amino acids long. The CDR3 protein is CASSQDWTDGSPLHF. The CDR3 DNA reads TGTGCCAGCAGCCAAGATTGGACAGATGGTTCACCCCTCCACTTT.

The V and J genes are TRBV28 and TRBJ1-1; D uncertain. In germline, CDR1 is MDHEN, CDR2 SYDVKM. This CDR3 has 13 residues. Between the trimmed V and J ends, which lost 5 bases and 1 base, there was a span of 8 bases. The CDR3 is CASSPTANTEAFF. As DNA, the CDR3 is TGTGCCAGCAGTCCTACAGCGAACACTGAAGCTTTCTTT.

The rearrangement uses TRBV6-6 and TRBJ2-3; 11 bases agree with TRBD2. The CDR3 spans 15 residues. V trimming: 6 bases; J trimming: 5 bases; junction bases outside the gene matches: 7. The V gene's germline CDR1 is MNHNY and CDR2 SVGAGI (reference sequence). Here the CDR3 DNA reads TGTGCCAGCAGCGGTAGCGGGGGGGGGCAAGATACGCAGTATTTT. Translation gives CASSGSGGGQDTQYF.

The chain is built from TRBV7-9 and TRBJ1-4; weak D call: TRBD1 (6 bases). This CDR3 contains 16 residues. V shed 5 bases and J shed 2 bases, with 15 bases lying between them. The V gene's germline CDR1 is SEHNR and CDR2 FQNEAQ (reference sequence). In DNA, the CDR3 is TGTGCCAGCAGCCTACGAGGGGGAGCTACTAATGAAAAACTGTTTTTT. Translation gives CASSLRGGATNEKLFF.

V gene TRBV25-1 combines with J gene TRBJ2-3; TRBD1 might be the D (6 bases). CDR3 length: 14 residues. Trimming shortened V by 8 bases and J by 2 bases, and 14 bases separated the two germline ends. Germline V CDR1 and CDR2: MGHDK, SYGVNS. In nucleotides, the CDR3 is TGTGCCAGCGGACCAACAGGGAACACAGATACGCAGTATTTT. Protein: CASGPTGNTDTQYF.